The 29 T cell receptor beta chains reported below all come from one sample, sequenced in a study of blood T cell repertoires in COVID-19. Assay: immunoSEQ multiplex PCR; the TCRdb copy retains only in-frame clones and omits some. In the table there are some 300,000 clones, approximately 86% of which are singletons. The sequencing input was PBMCs or T cells enriched from blood (not recorded which). The receptors were sampled from a woman aged 30 to 39 who had recovered from COVID-19.

The rearrangement links TRBV15 to TRBJ2-2; a weak D match, TRBD2 (6 bases). CDR1 and CDR2 (germline): LNHNV, YYDKDF (reference sequence). Trimming took off 0 bases at V and 4 bases at J, with 9 bases between the two ends. This CDR3 is 15 amino acids long. The CDR3 spells CATSRDMGGTGELFF. For the CDR3, the DNA is TGTGCCACCAGCAGAGATATGGGGGGCACCGGGGAGCTGTTTTTT.

Only one count was recorded for this clone. The chain combines TRBV28 with TRBJ1-2, with TRBD1 matching over 7 bases. The J segment lost 6 bases and the V segment lost 2 bases, leaving 6 bases of the junction unmatched. The CDR3 is made up of 14 amino acids. Germline assignment: CDR1 MDHEN and CDR2 SYDVKM. CDR3 coding DNA: TGTGCCAGCAGTTTAACGGGACAGTTTCATGGCTACACCTTC. Translation: CASSLTGQFHGYTF.

This clone was seen once. This sequence joins TRBV6-2 or TRBV6-3 and TRBJ2-5; 11 bases line up with TRBD1. From germline, CDR1 is MNHEY and CDR2 SVGEGT. J lost 4 bases, V lost 8 bases, and 9 bases had no gene match. The CDR3 length is 15 residues. The CDR3 loop is CASRPLGQGVETQYF. The DNA for the CDR3 is TGTGCCAGCCGCCCCTTGGGACAGGGGGTAGAGACCCAGTACTTC.

V and J are TRBV14 and TRBJ2-7; TRBD2 matches at 8 bases. Germline assignment: CDR1 SGHDN and CDR2 FVKESK. Trimming cost V 4 bases and J 1 base; bases outside gene matches: 15. The CDR3 extends over 18 amino acids. The CDR3 DNA is TGTGCCAGCAGCCGCCTCAGAACAGCGGGAGTTTCTTCCTACGAGCAGTACTTC. It yields the protein CASSRLRTAGVSSYEQYF.

DNA for the CDR3: TGTGCCAGTAGTGCAACGCGGGGAAGCAATGGCTACACCTTC. Its translation is CASSATRGSNGYTF. This sequence joins TRBV19 and TRBJ1-2; D unresolved. CDR1 and CDR2 (germline): LNHDA, SQIVND (reference sequence). The length of the CDR3 is 14 residues. V dropped 5 bases and J dropped 6 bases, with 16 bases sitting between them.

CDR3 bases: TGCGCCAGCAGCCAAGATCCAAGGGGGGCGGGGGTAACTTCTGAAGCTTTCTTT. Residues: CASSQDPRGAGVTSEAFF. J is TRBJ1-1 and V is TRBV4-1; maybe TRBD1 (6 bases). The CDR3 length is 18 residues. Germline values: CDR1 MGHRA, CDR2 YSYEKL. Trimming removed 0 bases at V and 6 bases at J, with 23 bases between.

J is TRBJ1-4 and V is TRBV27; D call uncertain. Germline assignment: CDR1 MNHEY and CDR2 SMNVEV (reference sequence). Trimming removed 4 bases from V and 8 bases from J, with 20 bases in between. CDR3 length equals 16 residues. CDR3 sequence reads: CASSSILFGDREKLFF. In DNA form, the CDR3 reads TGTGCCAGCAGTTCCATTCTCTTCGGTGATCGGGAAAAACTGTTTTTT.

The rearrangement joins TRBV27 to TRBJ1-3, with 7 bases identical to TRBD1. V lost 3 bases to trimming and J lost 0 bases; unmatched junction nucleotides: 5. The CDR3 has 16 residues. Looked up from germline, CDR1 is MNHEY and CDR2 is SMNVEV (reference sequence). CDR3 region: CASSFSTGISGNTIYF. CDR3 nucleotide sequence: TGTGCCAGCAGTTTTTCGACAGGGATCTCTGGAAACACCATATATTTT.

The CDR3 protein is CASSRQGADTGELFF. The CDR3 DNA is TGTGCCAGCAGTCGACAGGGAGCGGACACCGGGGAGCTGTTTTTT. The chain uses TRBV6-5 and TRBJ2-2, with TRBD1 matching 7 bases. Germline CDR1 MNHEY, CDR2 SVGAGI. The CDR3 extends over 15 amino acids. V gave up 5 bases and J gave up 3 bases; unmatched junction bases: 6.

This chain joins TRBV7-9 and TRBJ1-2; TRBD1 agrees at 11 bases. This CDR3 contains 14 residues. Trimming took 3 bases from V and 8 from J; bases not matched to a gene: 5. Germline CDR1 and CDR2: SEHNR and FQNEAQ (reference sequence). The DNA of the CDR3 is TGTGCCAGCAGCTTGGGACAGGGGGACGGGGGCTACACCTTC. Its translation: CASSLGQGDGGYTF.

The rearrangement uses TRBV11-2 and TRBJ1-5, with D tentatively TRBD1 (6 bases). V shed 3 bases and J shed 4 bases, with 13 bases lying between them. The germline gives CDR1 SGHAT, CDR2 FQNNGV. The CDR3 has 15 amino acids. CDR3 nucleotides: TGTGCCAGCAGCTTCACAGGGTCCGGAAATCAGCCCCAGCATTTT. It yields the protein CASSFTGSGNQPQHF. The full variable domain, its missing parts supplied by reference TRBV11-2 and TRBJ1-5, is EAGVAQSPRYKIIEKRQSVAFWCNPISGHATLYWYQQILGQGPKLLIQFQNNGVVDDSQLPKDRFSAERLKGVDSTLKIQPAKLEDSAVYLCASSFTGSGNQPQHFGDGTRLSIL.

The chain couples TRBV30 to TRBJ2-4; 8 bases align to TRBD2. The CDR3 is made up of 15 amino acids. Looked up from germline, CDR1 is GTSNPN and CDR2 is SVGIG (reference sequence). The CDR3 here is CAALTSGLAKNIQYF. Written as DNA, the CDR3 is TGTGCTGCTCTAACTAGCGGCCTAGCCAAAAACATTCAGTACTTC.

The rearrangement links TRBV9 to TRBJ2-3; D unclear. Germline assignment: CDR1 SGDLS and CDR2 YYNGEE. V lost 2 bases to trimming and J lost 2 bases, with 6 bases between them. The CDR3 extends over 13 amino acids. In DNA, the CDR3 is TGTGCCAGCAGCGTGAGAGCCACAGATACGCAGTATTTT. This codes for CASSVRATDTQYF.

This clone came up a few times. The J gene is TRBJ2-7, the V gene TRBV10-3; 13 nucleotides match TRBD2. The CDR3 runs to 14 residues. V lost 6 bases and J lost 4; bases outside the gene matches: 3. Germline CDR1 ENHRY, CDR2 SYGVKD. The CDR3 DNA is TGTGCCATCAGACGGACTAGCGGGAGTTACGAGCAGTACTTC. Amino acid sequence: CAIRRTSGSYEQYF.

This chain uses TRBV29-1 with TRBJ2-7; TRBD1 agrees at 7 bases. Germline CDR1 and CDR2: SQVTM and ANQGSEA. V lost 0 bases and J lost 3; bases outside the gene matches: 2. This CDR3 contains 13 residues. CDR3 DNA: TGCAGCGTTGAAGAGGCAGGGGGCTACGAGCAGTACTTC. It codes for CSVEEAGGYEQYF.

The chain recombines TRBV3-1 (or the pseudogene TRBV3-2) with TRBJ1-1; TRBD1 agrees at 7 bases. Germline CDR1 LGHDT, CDR2 YNNKEL (reference sequence). With V trimmed by 1 base and J by 7 bases, 9 bases remained unmatched. The CDR3 has 15 residues. The CDR3 nucleotides read TGTGCCAGCAGCCAAGGAAACAGGGGACCGAGTGAAGCTTTCTTT. Its translation is CASSQGNRGPSEAFF.

The J gene is TRBJ1-2, the V gene TRBV27; 9 bases align to TRBD1. Germline CDR1 reads MNHEY; CDR2 reads SMNVEV (reference sequence). CDR3 length: 15 residues. Losses at the gene ends were 7 bases for V and 7 bases for J; bases not matched to a gene: 13. The CDR3 sequence: CASTTRGTGSGGYTF. The CDR3 nucleotides read TGTGCCAGCACCACAAGGGGGACAGGGTCTGGTGGCTACACCTTC.

The V call is TRBV18, the J call TRBJ2-1, with D hard to call. Looked up from germline, CDR1 is KGHSH and CDR2 is LQKENI. This CDR3 has 12 amino acids. V was clipped by 1 base and J by 10 bases, with 8 bases between them. The CDR3 region is CASSPLAREQFF. CDR3 nucleotide sequence: TGTGCCAGCTCACCACTCGCCCGGGAGCAGTTCTTC.

CDR3 DNA: TGTGCCAGCAGCAAACAGACAGATACGCAGTATTTT. Amino acids: CASSKQTDTQYF. The V call is TRBV5-5, the J call TRBJ2-3; D gene uncertain. This CDR3 is 12 amino acids long. V gave up 4 bases and J gave up 3 bases, with 6 bases separating them. Germline V gives CDR1 SGHKS, CDR2 YYEKEE (reference sequence).

This rearrangement joins TRBV21-1 to TRBJ1-1; the table's D call of TRBD1 was not tested on the DNA. TRBV21-1 is tagged as a pseudogene. CDR3 length: 17 amino acids. The CDR3 region is CASSKVCLIQGWEEAFF. The CDR3 bases are TGTGCCAGCAGCAAAGTCTGCCTAATACAGGGGTGGGAGGAAGCTTTCTTT.

The chain is built from TRBV21-1 and TRBJ1-1. TRBV21-1 corresponds to a pseudogene. The CDR3 is 14 amino acids. CDR3 bases: TGTGCCAGCAGCAATCTCCGAGGGAACACTGAAGCTTTCTTT. Protein: CASSNLRGNTEAFF.

This clone was picked up one time. The V gene is TRBV19, the J gene TRBJ2-2; D perhaps matches TRBD1 (5 bases). Germline lookup yields CDR1 LNHDA and CDR2 SQIVND (reference sequence). The CDR3 extends over 14 amino acids. V lost 5 bases, J lost 3 bases, and 10 bases lay in between. As DNA, the CDR3 is TGTGCCAGTAGTCGCAGGGTTGACACCGGGGAGCTGTTTTTT. Protein: CASSRRVDTGELFF.

In this sample, this clone turned up a few times. The CDR3 nucleotides read TGTGCCAGCAGCCAATTGAGGAACACTGAAGCTTTCTTT. It translates to CASSQLRNTEAFF. The rearrangement joins TRBV3-1 (or the pseudogene TRBV3-2) to TRBJ1-1; D gene uncertain. Per the germline V gene, CDR1 is LGHDT and CDR2 is YNNKEL (reference sequence). The CDR3 is 13 residues long. V was shortened by 2 bases and J by 1 base, with 5 bases between the two germline ends.

The chain employs TRBV18 and TRBJ1-6; TRBD1 matches 12 bases. The CDR3 is 17 amino acids. The V segment lost 6 bases and the J segment 9 bases; nucleotides outside the gene matches: 12. Germline V gene sequence: CDR1 KGHSH, CDR2 LQKENI. CDR3 amino acids: CASSPGQGAVLGSPLHF. The CDR3 nucleotides are TGTGCCAGCTCCCCGGGACAGGGGGCAGTTTTGGGTTCACCCCTCCACTTT.

The table lists this clone with a few counts. This chain connects TRBV19 to TRBJ1-3; possible D gene TRBD1, 5 bases. Germline V lookup: CDR1 LNHDA, CDR2 SQIVND (reference sequence). The CDR3 runs to 13 residues. V was cut by 6 bases and J by 2 bases, with 8 bases left in between. CDR3 DNA: TGTGCCAGTAGCAGGGAAGCTGGAAACACCATATATTTT. Protein sequence: CASSREAGNTIYF.

The rearrangement uses TRBV28 and TRBJ2-7; D might be TRBD1 (6 bases). The germline CDR1 and CDR2 sequences are MDHEN and SYDVKM. The CDR3 has 13 amino acids. Trimming removed 6 bases at V and 0 bases at J, with 9 bases between. The CDR3 is CASRGQLSYEQYF. CDR3 nucleotides: TGTGCCAGCAGAGGACAGCTCTCCTACGAGCAGTACTTC.

The rearrangement uses TRBV27 and TRBJ2-7; weak D call: TRBD2 (5 bases). Trimming removed 5 bases at V and 3 bases at J, with 11 bases between. Germline CDR1 reads MNHEY; CDR2 reads SMNVEV (reference sequence). This CDR3 comprises 13 residues. The CDR3: CASSPRALYEQYF. The DNA for the CDR3 is TGTGCCAGCAGTCCGAGGGCCCTCTACGAGCAGTACTTC.

The chain couples TRBV4-1 to TRBJ2-6; D is undetermined. Germline CDR1 MGHRA, CDR2 YSYEKL. The CDR3 sequence is 17 residues long. The V end lost 2 bases, the J end lost 0 bases, and 11 bases lay between the germline ends. CDR3 sequence (DNA): TGCGCCAGCAGCCAAACCCCCATAGACTCTGGGGCCAACGTCCTGACTTTC. Its protein is CASSQTPIDSGANVLTF.

J is TRBJ2-1 and V is TRBV5-4; TRBD1 agrees at 7 bases. Per the germline V gene, CDR1 is SGHNT and CDR2 is YYREEE (reference sequence). This CDR3 is built from 15 residues. The V and J ends lost 4 bases and 2 bases, in that order; junction bases with no gene match: 6. CDR3: CASSRQGFPYNEQFF. The CDR3 nucleotides are TGTGCCAGCAGCCGACAGGGTTTTCCCTACAATGAGCAGTTCTTC.